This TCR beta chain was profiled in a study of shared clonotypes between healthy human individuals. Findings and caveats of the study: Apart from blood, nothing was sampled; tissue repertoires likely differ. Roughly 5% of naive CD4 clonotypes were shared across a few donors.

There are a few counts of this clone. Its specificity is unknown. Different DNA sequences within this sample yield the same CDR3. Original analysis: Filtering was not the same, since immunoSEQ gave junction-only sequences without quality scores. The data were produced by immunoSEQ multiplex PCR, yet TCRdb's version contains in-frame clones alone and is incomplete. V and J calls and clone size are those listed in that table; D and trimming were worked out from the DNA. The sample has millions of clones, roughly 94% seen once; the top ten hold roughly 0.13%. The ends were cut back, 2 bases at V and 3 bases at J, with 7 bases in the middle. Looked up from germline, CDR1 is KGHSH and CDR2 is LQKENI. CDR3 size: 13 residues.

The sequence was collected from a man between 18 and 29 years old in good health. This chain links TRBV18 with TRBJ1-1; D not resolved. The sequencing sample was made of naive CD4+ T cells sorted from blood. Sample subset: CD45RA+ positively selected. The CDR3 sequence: CASSPGRDTEAFF. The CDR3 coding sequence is TGTGCCAGCTCACCAGGGAGGGACACTGAAGCTTTCTTT. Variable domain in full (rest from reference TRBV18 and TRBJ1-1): NAGVMQNPRHLVRRRGQEARLRCSPMKGHSHVYWYRQLPEEGLKFMVYLQKENIIDESGMPKERFSAEFPKEGPSILRIQQVVRGDSAAYFCASSPGRDTEAFFGQGTRLTVV.